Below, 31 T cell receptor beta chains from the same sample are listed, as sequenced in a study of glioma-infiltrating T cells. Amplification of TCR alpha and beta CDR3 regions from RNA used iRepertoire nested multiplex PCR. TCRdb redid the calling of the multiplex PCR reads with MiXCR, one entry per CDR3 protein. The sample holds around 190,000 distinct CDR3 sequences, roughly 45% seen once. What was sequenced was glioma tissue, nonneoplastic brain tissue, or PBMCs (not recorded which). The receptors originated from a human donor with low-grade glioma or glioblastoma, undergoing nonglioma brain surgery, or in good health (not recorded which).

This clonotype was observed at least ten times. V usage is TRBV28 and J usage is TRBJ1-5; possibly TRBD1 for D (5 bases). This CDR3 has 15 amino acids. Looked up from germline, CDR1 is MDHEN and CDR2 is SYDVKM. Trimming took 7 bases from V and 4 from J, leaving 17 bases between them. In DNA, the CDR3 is TGTGCCAGCACCGTGGAAGGGGCCAGGAATCAGCCCCAGCATTTT. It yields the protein CASTVEGARNQPQHF. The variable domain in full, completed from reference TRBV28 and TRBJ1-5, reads DVKVTQSSRYLVKRTGEKVFLECVQDMDHENMFWYRQDPGLGLRLIYFSYDVKMKEKGDIPEGYSVSREKKERFSLILESASTNQTSMYLCASTVEGARNQPQHFGDGTRLSIL.

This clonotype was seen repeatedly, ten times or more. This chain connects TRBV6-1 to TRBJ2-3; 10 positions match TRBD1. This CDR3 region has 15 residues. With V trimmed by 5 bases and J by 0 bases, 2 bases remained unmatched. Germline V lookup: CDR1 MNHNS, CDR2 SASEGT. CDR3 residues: CASSRTGGSTDTQYF. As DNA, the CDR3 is TGTGCCAGCAGTCGGACAGGGGGGAGCACAGATACGCAGTATTTT.

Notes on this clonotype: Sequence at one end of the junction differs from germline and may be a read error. The CDR3 region is CASTQAGTISNQPQHF. CDR3 coding DNA: TGTGCCAGCACTCAAGCCGGGACCATTAGCAATCAGCCCCAGCATTTC. J is TRBJ1-5 and V is TRBV6-2 or TRBV6-3; maybe TRBD1 (5 bases). Germline V gives CDR1 MNHEY, CDR2 SVGEGT. This CDR3 has 16 amino acids.

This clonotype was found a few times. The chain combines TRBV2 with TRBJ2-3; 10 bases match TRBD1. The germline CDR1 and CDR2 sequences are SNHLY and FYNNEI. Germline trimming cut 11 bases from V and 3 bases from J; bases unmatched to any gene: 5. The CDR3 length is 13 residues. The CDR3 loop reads CAAPGQGTDTQYF. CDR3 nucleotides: TGTGCCGCCCCGGGACAGGGGACAGATACGCAGTATTTT. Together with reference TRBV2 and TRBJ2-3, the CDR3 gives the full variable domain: EPEVTQTPSHQVTQMGQEVILRCVPISNHLYFYWYRQILGQKVEFLVSFYNNEISEKSEIFDDQFSVERPDGSNFTLKIRSTKLEDSAMYFCAAPGQGTDTQYFGPGTRLTVL.

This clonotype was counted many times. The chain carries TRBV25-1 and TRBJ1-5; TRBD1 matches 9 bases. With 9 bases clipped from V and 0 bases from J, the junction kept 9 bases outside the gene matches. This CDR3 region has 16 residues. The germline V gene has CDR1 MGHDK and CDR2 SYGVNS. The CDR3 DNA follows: TGTGCCAGAAAACAGGGGGCGACGCATAGCAATCAGCCCCAGCATTTT. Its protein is CARKQGATHSNQPQHF.

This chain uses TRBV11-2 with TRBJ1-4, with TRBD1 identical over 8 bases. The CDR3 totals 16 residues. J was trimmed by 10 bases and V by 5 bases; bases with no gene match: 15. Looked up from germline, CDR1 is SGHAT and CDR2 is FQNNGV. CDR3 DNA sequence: TGTGCCAGCAGCGCGGGGGTGGCAGGGGGCGGTGGAAAACTGTTTTTT. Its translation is CASSAGVAGGGGKLFF.

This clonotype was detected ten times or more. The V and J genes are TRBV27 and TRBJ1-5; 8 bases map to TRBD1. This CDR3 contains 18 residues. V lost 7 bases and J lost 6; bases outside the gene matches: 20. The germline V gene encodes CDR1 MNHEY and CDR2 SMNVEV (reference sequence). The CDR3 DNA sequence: TGTGCCAGCACCTCACCTAGGACAGGGTCAAGGGGTAGTCAGCCCCAGCATTTT. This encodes CASTSPRTGSRGSQPQHF.

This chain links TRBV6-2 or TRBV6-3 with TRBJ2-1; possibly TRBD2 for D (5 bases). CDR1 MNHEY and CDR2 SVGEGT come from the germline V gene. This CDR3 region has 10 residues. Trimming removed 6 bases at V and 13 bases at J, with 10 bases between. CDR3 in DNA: TGTGCCAGCAGGGGAGAGACCCAGTTCTTC. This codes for CASRGETQFF.

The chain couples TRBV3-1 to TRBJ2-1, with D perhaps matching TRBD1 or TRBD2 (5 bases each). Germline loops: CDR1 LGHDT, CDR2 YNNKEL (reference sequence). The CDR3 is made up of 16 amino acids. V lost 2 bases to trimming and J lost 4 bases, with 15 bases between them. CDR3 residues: CASSQTGTPRYNEQFF. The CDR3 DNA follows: TGTGCCAGCAGCCAAACCGGGACCCCCCGTTACAATGAGCAGTTCTTC.

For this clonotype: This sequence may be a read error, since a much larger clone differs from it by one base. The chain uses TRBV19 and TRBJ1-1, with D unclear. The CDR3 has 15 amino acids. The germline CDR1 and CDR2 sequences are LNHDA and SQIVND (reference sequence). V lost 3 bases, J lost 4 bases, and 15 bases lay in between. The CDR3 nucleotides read TGTGCCAGTAGTATTAGAGAGCTTTTGGGCACTGAAGCTTTCTTT. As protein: CASSIRELLGTEAFF.

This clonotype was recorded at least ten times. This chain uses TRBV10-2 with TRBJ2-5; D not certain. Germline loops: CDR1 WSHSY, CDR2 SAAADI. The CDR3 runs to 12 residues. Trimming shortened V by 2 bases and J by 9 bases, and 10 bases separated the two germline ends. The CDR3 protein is CASSERFRSQYF. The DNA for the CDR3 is TGCGCCAGCAGTGAGAGGTTTAGGTCCCAGTACTTC.

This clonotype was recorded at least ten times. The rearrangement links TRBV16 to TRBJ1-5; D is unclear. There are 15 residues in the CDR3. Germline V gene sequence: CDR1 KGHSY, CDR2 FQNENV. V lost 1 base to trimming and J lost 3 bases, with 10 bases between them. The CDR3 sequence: CASSQLDKTNQPQHF. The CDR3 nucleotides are TGTGCCAGCAGCCAATTAGACAAGACCAATCAGCCCCAGCATTTT.

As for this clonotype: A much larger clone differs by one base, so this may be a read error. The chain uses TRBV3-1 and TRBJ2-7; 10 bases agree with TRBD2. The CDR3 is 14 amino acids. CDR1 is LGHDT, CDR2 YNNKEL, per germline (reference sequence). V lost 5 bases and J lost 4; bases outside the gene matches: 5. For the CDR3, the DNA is TGTGCCAGCAGCGTAGCGGGAGGCTTTTACGAGCAGTACTTC. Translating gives CASSVAGGFYEQYF.

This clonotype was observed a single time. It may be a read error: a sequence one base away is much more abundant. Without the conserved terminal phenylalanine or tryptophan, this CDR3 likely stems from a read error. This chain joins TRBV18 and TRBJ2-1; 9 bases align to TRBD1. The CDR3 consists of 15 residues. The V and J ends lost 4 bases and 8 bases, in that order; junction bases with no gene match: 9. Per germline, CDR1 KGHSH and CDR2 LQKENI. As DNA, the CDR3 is TGTGCCAGCTCACGGGAGACAGGGGGGTTGGATGAGCAGTTCTTG. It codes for CASSRETGGLDEQFL.

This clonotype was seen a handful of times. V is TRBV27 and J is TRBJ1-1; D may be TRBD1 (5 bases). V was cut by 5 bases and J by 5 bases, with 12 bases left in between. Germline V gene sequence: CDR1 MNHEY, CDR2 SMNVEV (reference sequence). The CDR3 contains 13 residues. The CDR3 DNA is TGTGCCAGCAGTACCCCCTACAGGACTGAAGCTTTCTTT. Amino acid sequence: CASSTPYRTEAFF.

CDR3 nucleotide sequence: TGCAGCGTTAGGGGGCCCACCCACAATGAGCAGTTCTTC. Amino acid sequence: CSVRGPTHNEQFF. The chain recombines TRBV29-1 with TRBJ2-1; 7 bases match TRBD1. V trimming: 5 bases; J trimming: 5 bases; junction bases outside the gene matches: 6. CDR3 length: 13 residues. The germline gives CDR1 SQVTM, CDR2 ANQGSEA.

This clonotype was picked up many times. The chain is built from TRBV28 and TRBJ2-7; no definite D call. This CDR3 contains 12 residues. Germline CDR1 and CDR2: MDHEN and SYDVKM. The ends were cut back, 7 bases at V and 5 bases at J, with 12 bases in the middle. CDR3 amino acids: CASTAAVNEQYF. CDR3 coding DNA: TGTGCCAGCACCGCGGCCGTCAACGAGCAGTACTTC.

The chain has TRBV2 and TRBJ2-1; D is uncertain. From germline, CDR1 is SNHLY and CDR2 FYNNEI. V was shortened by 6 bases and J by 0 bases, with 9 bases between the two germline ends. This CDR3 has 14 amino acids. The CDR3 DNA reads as TGTGCCAGCAGAGAAACCGGCTCCTACAATGAGCAGTTCTTC. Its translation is CASRETGSYNEQFF.

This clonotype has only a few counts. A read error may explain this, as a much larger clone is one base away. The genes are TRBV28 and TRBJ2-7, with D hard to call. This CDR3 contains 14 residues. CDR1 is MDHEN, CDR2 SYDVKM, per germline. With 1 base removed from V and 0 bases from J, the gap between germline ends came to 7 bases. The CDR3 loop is CASSLFGYSYEQYF. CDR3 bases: TGTGCCAGCAGTTTATTTGGGTACTCCTACGAGCAGTACTTC.

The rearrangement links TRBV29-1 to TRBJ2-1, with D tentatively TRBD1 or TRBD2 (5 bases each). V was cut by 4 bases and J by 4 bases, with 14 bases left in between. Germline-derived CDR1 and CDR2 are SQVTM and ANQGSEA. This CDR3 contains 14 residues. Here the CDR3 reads CSVAPWDRYNEQFF. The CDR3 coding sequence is TGCAGCGTTGCCCCCTGGGACCGGTACAATGAGCAGTTCTTC.

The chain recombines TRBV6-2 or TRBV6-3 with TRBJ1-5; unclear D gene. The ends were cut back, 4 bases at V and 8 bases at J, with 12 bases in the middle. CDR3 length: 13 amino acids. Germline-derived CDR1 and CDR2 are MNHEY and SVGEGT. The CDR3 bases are TGTGCCAGCAGTTCAATCCCCAGCAAGCCCCAGCATTTT. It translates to CASSSIPSKPQHF.

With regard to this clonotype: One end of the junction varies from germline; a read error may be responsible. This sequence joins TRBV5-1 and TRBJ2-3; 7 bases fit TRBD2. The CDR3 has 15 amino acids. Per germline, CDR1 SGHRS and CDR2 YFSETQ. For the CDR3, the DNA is TGCGCCAGCAGCTTGGAGGTGGGAGGGCCAGATACGAAGTATTTT. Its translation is CASSLEVGGPDTKYF.

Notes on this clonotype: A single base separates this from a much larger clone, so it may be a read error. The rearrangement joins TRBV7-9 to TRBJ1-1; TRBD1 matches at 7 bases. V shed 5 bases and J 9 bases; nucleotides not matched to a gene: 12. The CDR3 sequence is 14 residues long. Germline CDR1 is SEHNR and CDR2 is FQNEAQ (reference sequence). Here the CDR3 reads CASSLHPGQNKAFF. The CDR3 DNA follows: TGTGCCAGCAGCCTCCACCCGGGACAGAATAAAGCTTTCTTT.

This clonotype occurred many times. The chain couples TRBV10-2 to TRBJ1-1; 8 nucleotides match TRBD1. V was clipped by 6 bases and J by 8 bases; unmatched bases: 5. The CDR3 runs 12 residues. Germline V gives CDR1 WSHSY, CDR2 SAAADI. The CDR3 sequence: CASSSGGREAFF. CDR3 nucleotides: TGCGCCAGCAGCTCAGGGGGCCGGGAAGCTTTCTTT.

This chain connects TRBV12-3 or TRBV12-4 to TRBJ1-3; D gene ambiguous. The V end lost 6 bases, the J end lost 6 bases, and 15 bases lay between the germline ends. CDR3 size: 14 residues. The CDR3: CASRNLKGPNTIYF. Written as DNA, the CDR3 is TGTGCCAGCAGGAATTTAAAAGGGCCAAACACCATATATTTT.

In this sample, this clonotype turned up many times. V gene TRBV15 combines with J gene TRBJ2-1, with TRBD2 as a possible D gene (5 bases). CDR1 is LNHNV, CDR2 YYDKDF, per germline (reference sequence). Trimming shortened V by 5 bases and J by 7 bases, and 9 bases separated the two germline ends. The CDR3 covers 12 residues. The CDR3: CATSLRANEQFF. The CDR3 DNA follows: TGTGCCACCAGCCTGAGGGCAAATGAGCAGTTCTTC.

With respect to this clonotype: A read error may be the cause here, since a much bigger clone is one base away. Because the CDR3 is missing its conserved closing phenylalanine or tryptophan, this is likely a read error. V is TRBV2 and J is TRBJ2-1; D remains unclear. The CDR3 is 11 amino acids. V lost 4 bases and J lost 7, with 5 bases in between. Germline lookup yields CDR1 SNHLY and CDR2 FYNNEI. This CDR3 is CASSVENEQFS. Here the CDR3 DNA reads TGTGCCAGCAGTGTAGAGAATGAGCAGTTCTCC.

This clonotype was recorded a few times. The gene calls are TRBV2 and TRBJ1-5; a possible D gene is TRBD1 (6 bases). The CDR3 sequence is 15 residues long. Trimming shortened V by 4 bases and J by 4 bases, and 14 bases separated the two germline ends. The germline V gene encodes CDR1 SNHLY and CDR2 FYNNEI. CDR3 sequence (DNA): TGTGCCAGCAGTGCCATCGGACAGACTAATCAGCCCCAGCATTTT. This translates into CASSAIGQTNQPQHF.

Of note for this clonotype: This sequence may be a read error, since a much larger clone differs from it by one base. CDR3 nucleotide sequence: TGTGCCAGCAGTCCGGGGTGTGCAACCTCCTACGAGCAGTACTTC. This gives the protein CASSPGCATSYEQYF. V and J are TRBV28 and TRBJ2-7, with a tentative D call TRBD2 (5 bases). This CDR3 has 15 residues. Germline CDR1 and CDR2: MDHEN and SYDVKM. Trimming took off 5 bases at V and 0 bases at J, with 14 bases between the two ends.

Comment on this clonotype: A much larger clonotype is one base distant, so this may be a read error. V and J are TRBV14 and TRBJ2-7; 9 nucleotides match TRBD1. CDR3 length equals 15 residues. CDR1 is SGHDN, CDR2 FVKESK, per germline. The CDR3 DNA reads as TGTGCCGGCAGCCAGAGGACAGGGGTAACCTACGAGCAGTACTTC. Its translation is CAGSQRTGVTYEQYF. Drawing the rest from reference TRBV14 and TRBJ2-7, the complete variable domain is EAGVTQFPSHSVIEKGQTVTLRCDPISGHDNLYWYRRVMGKEIKFLLHFVKESKQDESGMPNNRFLAERTGGTYSTLKVQPAELEDSGVYFCAGSQRTGVTYEQYFGPGTRLTVT.

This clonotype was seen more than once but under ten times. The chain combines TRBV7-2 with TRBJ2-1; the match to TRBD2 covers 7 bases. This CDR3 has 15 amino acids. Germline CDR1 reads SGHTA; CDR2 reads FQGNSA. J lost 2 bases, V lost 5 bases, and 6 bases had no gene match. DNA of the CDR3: TGTGCCAGCAGCCCGGCTAGCGGCGCCTACAATGAGCAGTTCTTC. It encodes CASSPASGAYNEQFF.